This entry lists 24 T cell receptor beta chains sequenced from one sample in a study of control samples from healthy donors and cancer patients. TCRdb's copy holds only in-frame clones and misses some; the assay was immunoSEQ multiplex PCR. Of 80,000 or so clones in the sample, 85% to 90% were seen once. Sequences were obtained from blood. These receptor sequences come from a man aged 45-60 years in good health.

The genes are TRBV19 and TRBJ2-1; D gene unclear. Germline-derived CDR1 and CDR2 are LNHDA and SQIVND (reference sequence). This CDR3 region has 13 residues. Trimming cost V 3 bases and J 9 bases, with 12 bases left between them. Here the CDR3 reads CASSISRVSEQFF. Written as DNA, the CDR3 is TGTGCCAGTAGTATTTCTAGGGTGAGTGAGCAGTTCTTC.

CDR3 protein: CASSWTRVNTEAFF. CDR3 sequence (DNA): TGTGCCAGCAGCTGGACAAGGGTAAACACTGAAGCTTTCTTT. This chain links TRBV11-2 with TRBJ1-1; weak D call: TRBD1 (5 bases). V gave up 4 bases and J gave up 2 bases, with 11 bases separating them. In germline, CDR1 is SGHAT, CDR2 FQNNGV. The length of the CDR3 is 14 residues.

V is TRBV4-2 and J is TRBJ2-2, with D unresolved. This CDR3 region has 13 residues. V lost 1 base and J lost 8, with 8 bases in between. The germline V gene has CDR1 LGHNA and CDR2 YNFKEQ. In DNA, the CDR3 is TGTGCCAGCAGCCAAGCTCTGGGAGGGGAGCTGTTTTTT. Encoded protein: CASSQALGGELFF.

The chain carries TRBV3-1 (or the pseudogene TRBV3-2) and TRBJ1-6, with no clear D. Germline loops: CDR1 LGHDT, CDR2 YNNKEL (reference sequence). CDR3 length: 16 amino acids. V was shortened by 0 bases and J by 4 bases, with 10 bases between the two germline ends. The CDR3 spells CASSQDHTSYNSPLHF. The CDR3 DNA follows: TGTGCCAGCAGCCAAGATCACACCTCTTATAATTCACCCCTCCACTTT.

This clone was seen a single time. The CDR3 sequence: CASSLEGYSNQPQHF. The CDR3 nucleotides are TGTGCCAGCAGCTTGGAAGGATATAGCAATCAGCCCCAGCATTTT. The chain joins TRBV5-8 to TRBJ1-5, with D unresolved. The ends were cut back, 0 bases at V and 0 bases at J, with 7 bases in the middle. The CDR3 is 15 residues long. Germline CDR1 is SGHTS and CDR2 is YDEGEE.

The chain uses TRBV6-6 and TRBJ1-4; 8 nucleotides match TRBD1. Germline CDR1 and CDR2: MNHNY and SVGAGI (reference sequence). J lost 7 bases, V lost 4 bases, and 11 bases had no gene match. This CDR3 comprises 16 residues. The CDR3 DNA is TGTGCCAGCAGTTTACAAAAAACTGGACAGGGTGAAAAACTGTTTTTT. It yields the protein CASSLQKTGQGEKLFF.

The CDR3 spells CASSESTGSSIGYTF. In nucleotides, the CDR3 is TGCGCCAGCAGTGAGTCGACAGGGAGTAGTATTGGCTACACCTTC. The genes are TRBV10-2 and TRBJ1-2; 7 bases are shared with TRBD1. CDR3 length: 15 residues. Per germline, CDR1 WSHSY and CDR2 SAAADI. V lost 0 bases, J lost 7 bases, and 8 bases stayed unmatched.

V gene TRBV9 combines with J gene TRBJ2-1, with 14 nucleotides matching TRBD2. Germline-derived CDR1 and CDR2 are SGDLS and YYNGEE. J gave up 4 bases and V 3 bases, and 3 bases lay outside the gene matches. This CDR3 region has 16 residues. CDR3 nucleotide sequence: TGTGCCAGCAGCGGACTAGCGGGGGGGTTATACAATGAGCAGTTCTTC. Its translation is CASSGLAGGLYNEQFF.

This chain connects TRBV6-5 to TRBJ1-5; D might be TRBD1 (6 bases). Trimming left V 7 bases short and J 6 bases short, with 19 bases between. Per the germline V gene, CDR1 is MNHEY and CDR2 is SVGAGI. This CDR3 comprises 15 residues. CDR3 amino acids: CASTPGQGIGQPQHF. The CDR3, as DNA: TGTGCCAGCACACCGGGGCAGGGGATTGGTCAGCCCCAGCATTTT.

This chain connects TRBV11-3 to TRBJ2-1; D is unresolved. The CDR3 loop spans 14 amino acids. V lost 1 base, J lost 3 bases, and 7 bases lay in between. CDR1 SGHNT and CDR2 YENEEA come from the germline V gene. Here the CDR3 reads CASSLGAVYNEQFF. DNA for the CDR3: TGTGCCAGCAGCTTAGGCGCAGTCTACAATGAGCAGTTCTTC.

The CDR3 DNA reads as TGTGCCAGCAGCTTGGAGAGCCCGGGTGAGGGCTATGGCTACACCTTC. It yields the protein CASSLESPGEGYGYTF. The rearrangement links TRBV5-4 to TRBJ1-2, with D unclear. The V gene lost 0 bases and the J gene lost 4 bases, with 16 bases spanning the gap. The germline gives CDR1 SGHNT, CDR2 YYREEE (reference sequence). The CDR3 has 16 amino acids.

As DNA, the CDR3 is TGCGCCAGCACCGAAGAGGGCAGGGGGTTTCAGCCCCAGCATTTT. As protein: CASTEEGRGFQPQHF. The V call is TRBV5-1, the J call TRBJ1-5, with TRBD1 identical over 7 bases. The CDR3 runs to 15 residues. V lost 6 bases and J lost 6; bases outside the gene matches: 12. Germline V gene data show CDR1 as SGHRS and CDR2 as YFSETQ.

The chain is built from TRBV30 and TRBJ2-1; TRBD1 matches 7 bases. This CDR3 has 14 amino acids. Looked up from germline, CDR1 is GTSNPN and CDR2 is SVGIG (reference sequence). With V trimmed by 4 bases and J by 9 bases, 12 bases remained unmatched. CDR3 bases: TGTGCCTGGACCCGGCAGAAGGGGGCCGGTGAGCAGTTCTTC. This translates into CAWTRQKGAGEQFF.

This chain joins TRBV11-2 and TRBJ2-1; D unclear. The CDR3 sequence is 12 residues long. The V gene's germline CDR1 is SGHAT and CDR2 FQNNGV. The V gene lost 5 bases and the J gene lost 6 bases, with 8 bases spanning the gap. The CDR3: CASSPLGNEQFF. In DNA, the CDR3 is TGTGCCAGCAGCCCCTTAGGCAATGAGCAGTTCTTC.

J is TRBJ2-1 and V is TRBV2; D tentatively reads TRBD1 or TRBD2 (6 bases each). The CDR3 spans 18 residues. Looked up from germline, CDR1 is SNHLY and CDR2 is FYNNEI. V was cut by 4 bases and J by 5 bases, with 24 bases left in between. Here the CDR3 reads CASSVYKGGGGTNNEQFF. CDR3 nucleotide sequence: TGTGCCAGCAGTGTTTACAAGGGGGGCGGAGGAACTAACAATGAGCAGTTCTTC.

The V and J genes are TRBV19 and TRBJ1-3, with 7 bases that match TRBD1. The CDR3 contains 15 residues. V shed 7 bases and J 0 bases; nucleotides not matched to a gene: 6. Looked up from germline, CDR1 is LNHDA and CDR2 is SQIVND (reference sequence). CDR3 sequence (DNA): TGTGCCAGTACCTCGGGACAGTCCTCTGGAAACACCATATATTTT. Its translation: CASTSGQSSGNTIYF.

V and J are TRBV7-9 and TRBJ2-5; no reliable D call. There are 12 residues in the CDR3. CDR1 is SEHNR and CDR2 is FQNEAQ in the germline V gene (reference sequence). V was pared by 1 base and J by 4 bases, with 4 bases between. In DNA form, the CDR3 reads TGTGCCAGCAGCTTAGATCGAGAGACCCAGTACTTC. It encodes CASSLDRETQYF.

The rearrangement links TRBV30 to TRBJ2-5, with D uncertain. CDR1 GTSNPN and CDR2 SVGIG come from the germline V gene (reference sequence). The CDR3 consists of 12 residues. The V end was cut by 1 base, the J end by 3 bases, with 6 bases between. Here the CDR3 DNA reads TGTGCCTGGAGTGGAGTAGAAGAGACCCAGTACTTC. As protein: CAWSGVEETQYF.

This clone was counted a single time. The rearrangement uses TRBV12-2 and TRBJ2-5; the listed D gene, TRBD2, was not tested against the DNA. TRBV12-2 is a documented pseudogene. The CDR3 consists of 17 residues. The DNA of the CDR3 is TGTGCAAGTCGCAGCGGGACTAGCGGGGGGGCAGGGGAGACCCAGTACTTC. This encodes CASRSGTSGGAGETQYF.

The chain has TRBV6-4 and TRBJ2-1, with D perhaps matching TRBD1 or TRBD2 (5 bases each). This CDR3 is 15 amino acids long. Germline loops: CDR1 MRHNA, CDR2 SNTAGT. Trimming removed 0 bases at V and 7 bases at J, with 13 bases between. The CDR3 bases are TGTGCCAGCAGTGACTCCGGGACCCCAAAAAATGAGCAGTTCTTC. Translating gives CASSDSGTPKNEQFF.

The chain combines TRBV18 with TRBJ2-1; no reliable D call. The CDR3 runs to 15 residues. Germline-derived CDR1 and CDR2 are KGHSH and LQKENI. V was pared by 1 base and J by 4 bases, with 11 bases between. Here the CDR3 reads CASSPRTTAYNEQFF. CDR3 coding DNA: TGTGCCAGCTCACCACGAACTACGGCGTACAATGAGCAGTTCTTC.

J is TRBJ1-2 and V is TRBV19; D unresolved. The CDR3 sequence is 17 residues long. Germline V gives CDR1 LNHDA, CDR2 SQIVND (reference sequence). Trimming pared 7 bases from V and 0 bases from J, leaving 21 bases between. The DNA of the CDR3 is TGTGCCAGTAAGGCGGTTTTCTTGACTCCAGCTAACTATGGCTACACCTTC. It encodes CASKAVFLTPANYGYTF. Full variable domain (missing parts from reference TRBV19 and TRBJ1-2): DGGITQSPKYLFRKEGQNVTLSCEQNLNHDAMYWYRQDPGQGLRLIYYSQIVNDFQKGDIAEGYSVSREKKESFPLTVTSAQKNPTAFYLCASKAVFLTPANYGYTFGSGTRLTVV.

V is TRBV3-1 (or the pseudogene TRBV3-2) and J is TRBJ1-3; 8 nucleotides agree with TRBD1. CDR3 size: 15 residues. Germline CDR1 reads LGHDT; CDR2 reads YNNKEL (reference sequence). Germline trimming cut 5 bases from V and 5 bases from J; bases unmatched to any gene: 8. The CDR3 DNA reads TGTGCCAGCAGCTACGACAGGGGCGCGAGAAACACCATATATTTT. It encodes CASSYDRGARNTIYF.

The rearrangement uses TRBV7-9 and TRBJ2-1; 10 positions match TRBD1. Looked up from germline, CDR1 is SEHNR and CDR2 is FQNEAQ (reference sequence). The CDR3 length is 16 residues. V shed 1 base, J shed 8 bases, and the junction held 8 bases outside the gene matches. The CDR3 DNA sequence: TGTGCCAGCAGCTTAGATCCGGACAGGGGGAAGTATGAGCAGTTCTTC. This codes for CASSLDPDRGKYEQFF.